This passage covers 23 T cell receptor beta chains from one sample sequenced in a study of cytomegalovirus exposure and HLA in healthy donors. The PCR used 60 Vbeta and 13 Jbeta primers. Method: immunoSEQ multiplex PCR; TCRdb's copy keeps in-frame clones and lacks some. In the table there are over 100,000 clones, over 65% of which are singletons. Sequenced input: PBMCs. The receptor set was obtained from a female donor in good health and CMV-seronegative.

This clone was found a few times. The chain joins TRBV7-9 to TRBJ1-1; 9 bases fit TRBD1. J gave up 5 bases and V 5 bases, and 3 bases lay outside the gene matches. The CDR3 has 13 amino acids. CDR1 and CDR2 from the germline V gene are SEHNR and FQNEAQ (reference sequence). CDR3 bases: TGTGCCAGCAGCGGACAGGGGAGAACTGAAGCTTTCTTT. Its translation is CASSGQGRTEAFF.

This clone came up a few times. The gene calls are TRBV15 and TRBJ1-1; D may be TRBD1 (5 bases). V was trimmed by 7 bases and J by 2 bases, leaving 17 bases between them. The germline V gene has CDR1 LNHNV and CDR2 YYDKDF (reference sequence). CDR3 length equals 15 residues. CDR3 in amino acids: CATMPWGGANTEAFF. CDR3 DNA: TGTGCCACCATGCCCTGGGGAGGGGCCAACACTGAAGCTTTCTTT.

V gene TRBV15 combines with J gene TRBJ2-2; a possible D gene is TRBD2 (5 bases). V was trimmed by 1 base and J by 4 bases, leaving 7 bases between them. The germline CDR1 and CDR2 sequences are LNHNV and YYDKDF (reference sequence). CDR3 length: 14 residues. The CDR3 loop reads CATSRGEPTGELFF. The CDR3 nucleotides are TGTGCCACCAGCAGAGGGGAGCCCACCGGGGAGCTGTTTTTT.

The J gene is TRBJ2-3, the V gene TRBV9; 13 positions match TRBD2. Germline loops: CDR1 SGDLS, CDR2 YYNGEE. V shed 0 bases, J shed 5 bases, and the junction held 0 bases outside the gene matches. The CDR3 is made up of 15 amino acids. The CDR3 DNA reads as TGTGCCAGCAGCGTAGGACTAGCGGGGGGAGATACGCAGTATTTT. It specifies CASSVGLAGGDTQYF.

V and J are TRBV6-5 and TRBJ1-2; D remains unclear. Germline V CDR1 and CDR2: MNHEY, SVGAGI. Trimming shortened V by 2 bases and J by 6 bases, and 13 bases separated the two germline ends. The CDR3 is 14 amino acids. CDR3 coding DNA: TGTGCCAGCAGTTACCAGTCAGACTCCGATGGCTACACCTTC. It translates to CASSYQSDSDGYTF.

The chain recombines TRBV5-1 with TRBJ2-5; no reliable D call. Per germline, CDR1 SGHRS and CDR2 YFSETQ. This CDR3 region has 16 residues. Trimming removed 2 bases at V and 2 bases at J, with 16 bases between. The CDR3 region is CASSLIGGLGQETQYF. DNA for the CDR3: TGCGCCAGCAGCTTAATAGGTGGGCTTGGGCAAGAGACCCAGTACTTC.

This sequence joins TRBV29-1 and TRBJ2-5; a weak D match, TRBD1 (6 bases). The assigned J gene may be wrong: the sequence end matches TRBJ2-7 better. The CDR3 contains 11 residues. Germline CDR1 and CDR2: SQVTM and ANQGSEA. The chain's CDR3 is CSVARGYEQYF. For the CDR3, the DNA is TGCAGCGTTGCCAGGGGCTACGAGCAGTACTTC.

Comment on this clone: One end of the junction does not line up with germline, which may come from a read error. Other DNA sequences in the sample encode the same CDR3. The chain has TRBV14 and TRBJ1-2; 7 positions agree with TRBD1. The CDR3 length is 16 residues. Germline-derived CDR1 and CDR2 are SGHDN and FVKESK. For the CDR3, the DNA is TGTGCCAGTAGCCAAGATGCGGGACAGCTACGCTCCGGCTACACCTTC. Protein sequence: CASSQDAGQLRSGYTF. The full variable domain, completed using reference TRBV14 and TRBJ1-2, is EAGVTQFPSHSVIEKGQTVTLRCDPISGHDNLYWYRRVMGKEIKFLLHFVKESKQDESGMPNNRFLAERTGGTYSTLKVQPAELEDSGVYFCASSQDAGQLRSGYTFGSGTRLTVV.

V and J are TRBV5-5 and TRBJ2-2; the match to TRBD2 covers 12 bases. The CDR3 sequence is 16 residues long. V lost 3 bases and J lost 4; bases outside the gene matches: 4. Germline CDR1 is SGHKS and CDR2 is YYEKEE (reference sequence). The CDR3 region has the DNA TGTGCCAGCAGCTGGACTAGCGGGGAGGGCACCGGGGAGCTGTTTTTT. Translating it yields CASSWTSGEGTGELFF.

CDR3 loop: CASQGLGNNEQFF. Written as DNA, the CDR3 is TGTGCCAGTCAGGGACTTGGCAACAATGAGCAGTTCTTC. The V gene is TRBV27, the J gene TRBJ2-1; D possibly corresponds to TRBD2 (6 bases). This CDR3 contains 13 residues. Germline lookup yields CDR1 MNHEY and CDR2 SMNVEV (reference sequence). V shed 9 bases and J shed 5 bases, with 14 bases lying between them.

This clone was recorded a few times. This chain links TRBV5-4 with TRBJ2-7; 11 bases align to TRBD1. Germline V gives CDR1 SGHNT, CDR2 YYREEE (reference sequence). This CDR3 spans 15 amino acids. V was clipped by 4 bases and J by 4 bases; unmatched bases: 7. CDR3 residues: CASSPWTGGAYEQYF. The CDR3 DNA reads TGTGCCAGCAGCCCGTGGACAGGGGGCGCATACGAGCAGTACTTC.

This clone was observed a few times. The CDR3: CASSFINYGYTF. For the CDR3, the DNA is TGTGCCAGCAGCTTTATCAACTATGGCTACACCTTC. V gene TRBV5-5 combines with J gene TRBJ1-2, with D hard to call. Germline CDR1 and CDR2: SGHKS and YYEKEE (reference sequence). The CDR3 spans 12 residues. V was shortened by 2 bases and J by 2 bases, with 4 bases between the two germline ends.

This sequence joins TRBV5-4 and TRBJ1-1; the D gene is possibly TRBD1 (6 bases). The germline V gene encodes CDR1 SGHNT and CDR2 YYREEE (reference sequence). V lost 1 base, J lost 7 bases, and 11 bases lay in between. CDR3 length equals 13 residues. The DNA for the CDR3 is TGTGCCAGCAGCTTGTCAGTACAGGGTGAAGCTTTCTTT. Translating it yields CASSLSVQGEAFF.

The V gene is TRBV2, the J gene TRBJ1-1; D remains ambiguous. This CDR3 comprises 12 residues. Germline assignment: CDR1 SNHLY and CDR2 FYNNEI. The V end lost 2 bases, the J end lost 8 bases, and 9 bases lay between the germline ends. The CDR3 protein is CASSEWESEAFF. For the CDR3, the DNA is TGTGCCAGCAGTGAATGGGAGAGCGAAGCTTTCTTT.

This chain joins TRBV7-9 and TRBJ2-7; TRBD2 agrees at 9 bases. The ends lost 0 bases at V and 8 bases at J; junction bases unmatched: 8. CDR1 is SEHNR, CDR2 FQNEAQ, per germline (reference sequence). The CDR3 extends over 15 amino acids. The CDR3 sequence is CASSLAQGTSSQQYF. The CDR3 coding sequence is TGTGCCAGCAGCTTAGCCCAGGGGACTAGCTCCCAGCAGTACTTC.

The V gene is TRBV5-6, the J gene TRBJ2-7; 9 bases fit TRBD1. CDR3 size: 15 residues. V gave up 0 bases and J gave up 0 bases; unmatched junction bases: 1. From germline, CDR1 is SGHDT and CDR2 YYEEEE. CDR3 loop: CASSLGGQGSYEQYF. Here the CDR3 DNA reads TGTGCCAGCAGCTTGGGGGGACAGGGCTCCTACGAGCAGTACTTC.

On this clone: Germline is not matched at one junction end, which may reflect a read error. The chain couples TRBV6-5 to TRBJ1-2; D possibly corresponds to TRBD1 (5 bases). CDR3 length: 13 residues. CDR1 is MNHEY and CDR2 is SVGAGI in the germline V gene. The CDR3, as DNA: TGTGCCAGCAGTAAACAGGTTAACTGTGGCTACACCTTC. Amino acids: CASSKQVNCGYTF.

There are a few counts of this clone. The V call is TRBV6-5, the J call TRBJ1-2; 9 positions match TRBD1. The CDR3 has 14 residues. Germline values: CDR1 MNHEY, CDR2 SVGAGI. J gave up 5 bases and V 1 base, and 2 bases lay outside the gene matches. CDR3 sequence: CASSYLDRGYGYTF. The CDR3 region has the DNA TGTGCCAGCAGTTACTTAGACAGGGGGTATGGCTACACCTTC.

This chain joins TRBV5-6 and TRBJ1-3, with D maybe TRBD1 (5 bases). Germline CDR1 is SGHDT and CDR2 is YYEEEE. The V and J ends lost 2 bases and 5 bases respectively, with 11 bases between them. This CDR3 has 14 residues. The CDR3 here is CASSFREGRNTIYF. The CDR3 DNA follows: TGTGCCAGCAGCTTTCGGGAGGGGAGAAACACCATATATTTT.

There are a few counts of this clone. CDR3 DNA sequence: TGTGCCAGTAGCCCCGGGACAATTTCTAATGAAAAACTGTTTTTT. Protein sequence: CASSPGTISNEKLFF. The chain combines TRBV19 with TRBJ1-4; D may be TRBD1 (6 bases). Trimming took off 6 bases at V and 3 bases at J, with 14 bases between the two ends. Germline CDR1 reads LNHDA; CDR2 reads SQIVND (reference sequence). This CDR3 region has 15 residues.

This clone was seen a handful of times. The chain uses TRBV19 and TRBJ1-1; a possible D gene is TRBD1 (5 bases). The V end lost 9 bases, the J end lost 1 base, and 12 bases lay between the germline ends. This CDR3 has 13 residues. CDR1 and CDR2 (germline): LNHDA, SQIVND (reference sequence). The CDR3 coding sequence is TGTGCCAGCCGCGGGGCGGCGAACACTGAAGCTTTCTTT. Residues: CASRGAANTEAFF. Drawing the rest from reference TRBV19 and TRBJ1-1, the complete variable domain is DGGITQSPKYLFRKEGQNVTLSCEQNLNHDAMYWYRQDPGQGLRLIYYSQIVNDFQKGDIAEGYSVSREKKESFPLTVTSAQKNPTAFYLCASRGAANTEAFFGQGTRLTVV.

The DNA of the CDR3 is TGTGCCAGCAGCCAAGTAGTTGCAGGGGGAAGGTATGAGCAGTTCTTC. Residues: CASSQVVAGGRYEQFF. This chain connects TRBV14 to TRBJ2-1; 7 bases align to TRBD1. V was pared by 1 base and J by 8 bases, with 11 bases of the junction left unmatched. The CDR3 consists of 16 residues. Germline V gives CDR1 SGHDN, CDR2 FVKESK.

V gene TRBV9 combines with J gene TRBJ2-5; tentatively, D is TRBD2 (6 bases). The CDR3 has 16 amino acids. CDR1 SGDLS and CDR2 YYNGEE come from the germline V gene. V was cut by 2 bases and J by 2 bases, with 16 bases left in between. CDR3 in DNA: TGTGCCAGCAGCGTTGGCCTAGCGCAAACTCAAGAGACCCAGTACTTC. This sequence encodes CASSVGLAQTQETQYF.